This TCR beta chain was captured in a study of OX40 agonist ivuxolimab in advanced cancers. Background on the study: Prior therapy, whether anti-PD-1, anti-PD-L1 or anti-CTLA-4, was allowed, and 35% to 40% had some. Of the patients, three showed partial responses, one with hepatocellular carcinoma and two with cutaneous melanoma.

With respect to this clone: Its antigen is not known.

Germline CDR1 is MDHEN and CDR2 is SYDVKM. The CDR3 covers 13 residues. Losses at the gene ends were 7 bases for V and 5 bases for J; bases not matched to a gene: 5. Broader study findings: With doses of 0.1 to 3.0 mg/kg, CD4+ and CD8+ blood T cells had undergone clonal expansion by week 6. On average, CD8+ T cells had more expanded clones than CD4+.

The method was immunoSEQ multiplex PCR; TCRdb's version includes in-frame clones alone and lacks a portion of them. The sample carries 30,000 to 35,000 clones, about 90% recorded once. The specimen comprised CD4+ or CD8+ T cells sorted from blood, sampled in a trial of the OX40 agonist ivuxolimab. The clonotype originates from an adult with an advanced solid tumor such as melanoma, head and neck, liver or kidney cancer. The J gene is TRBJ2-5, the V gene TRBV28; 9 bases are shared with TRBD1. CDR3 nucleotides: TGTGCCAGCACCCCGACAGGGGGGGAGACCCAGTACTTC. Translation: CASTPTGGETQYF.